A single TCR beta chain is shown here with its context. Its antigen is undetermined. Tregs were sorted as CD4+CD25+CD127-/low cells. General observations from the study: Tumor-infiltrating Treg TCR alpha and beta sequences overlapped most with tumor naive CD4+ T cells, then blood naive.

CDR3 size: 16 residues. Trimming left V 1 base short and J 0 bases short, with 10 bases between. Germline V gene lookup returns CDR1 SSHAT and CDR2 FNYEAQ (reference sequence). TCRdb called the 5' RACE reads again in MiXCR, with one record for every CDR3 protein. The sample lists about 43,000 distinct CDR3 sequences, roughly 22% occurring once. This receptor was obtained from a female donor with breast cancer. Material for sequencing was Tregs sorted from a lymph node. The rearrangement uses TRBV7-7 and TRBJ2-1; the D gene is possibly TRBD1 (5 bases). CDR3 protein: CASSLETESSYNEQFF. CDR3 nucleotides: TGTGCCAGCAGCTTAGAGACAGAGAGCTCCTACAATGAGCAGTTCTTC.